This entry concerns a single T cell receptor beta chain. Measured with immunoSEQ multiplex PCR; TCRdb has only the in-frame clones, and not every one. The repertoire holds some 83,000 clones, roughly 82% seen once, with around 10% in the top ten. The data were taken from a study of blood T cell repertoires in COVID-19. CDR1 SGHDN and CDR2 FVKESK come from the germline V gene. The CDR3 has 14 amino acids. Trimming took off 0 bases at V and 3 bases at J, with 9 bases between the two ends. The material sequenced was peripheral blood. The chain combines TRBV14 with TRBJ2-7; D ambiguous. This sequence originates from a man in his fifties or sixties with acute or convalescent COVID-19. This CDR3 is CASSQDSLIYEQYF. For the CDR3, the DNA is TGTGCCAGCAGCCAAGATAGTCTTATCTACGAGCAGTACTTC.